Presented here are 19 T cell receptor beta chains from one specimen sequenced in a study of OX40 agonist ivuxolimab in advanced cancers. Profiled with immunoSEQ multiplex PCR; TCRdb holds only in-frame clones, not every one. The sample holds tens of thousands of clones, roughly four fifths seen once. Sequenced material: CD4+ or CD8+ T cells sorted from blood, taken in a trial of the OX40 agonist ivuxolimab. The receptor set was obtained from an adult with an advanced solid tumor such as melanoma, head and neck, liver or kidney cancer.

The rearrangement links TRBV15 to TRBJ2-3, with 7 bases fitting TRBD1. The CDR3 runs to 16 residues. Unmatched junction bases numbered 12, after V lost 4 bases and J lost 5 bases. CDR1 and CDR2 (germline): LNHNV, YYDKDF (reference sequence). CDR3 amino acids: CATSTVDRYSGDTQYF. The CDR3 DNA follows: TGTGCCACCAGCACCGTGGACAGGTATTCGGGAGATACGCAGTATTTT.

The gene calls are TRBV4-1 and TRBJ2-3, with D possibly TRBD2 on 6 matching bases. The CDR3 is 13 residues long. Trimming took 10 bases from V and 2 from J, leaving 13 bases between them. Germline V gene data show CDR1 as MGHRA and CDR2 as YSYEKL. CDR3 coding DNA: TGCGCCACCGGGACTCAAAACACAGATACGCAGTATTTT. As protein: CATGTQNTDTQYF.

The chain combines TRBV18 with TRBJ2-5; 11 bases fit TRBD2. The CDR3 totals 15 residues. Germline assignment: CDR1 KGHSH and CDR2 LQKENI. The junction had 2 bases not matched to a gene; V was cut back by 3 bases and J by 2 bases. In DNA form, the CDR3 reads TGTGCCAGCTCACCTAGCGGGGGGGGGCAAGAGACCCAGTACTTC. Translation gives CASSPSGGGQETQYF. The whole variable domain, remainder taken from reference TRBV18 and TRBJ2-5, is NAGVMQNPRHLVRRRGQEARLRCSPMKGHSHVYWYRQLPEEGLKFMVYLQKENIIDESGMPKERFSAEFPKEGPSILRIQQVVRGDSAAYFCASSPSGGGQETQYFGPGTRLLVL.

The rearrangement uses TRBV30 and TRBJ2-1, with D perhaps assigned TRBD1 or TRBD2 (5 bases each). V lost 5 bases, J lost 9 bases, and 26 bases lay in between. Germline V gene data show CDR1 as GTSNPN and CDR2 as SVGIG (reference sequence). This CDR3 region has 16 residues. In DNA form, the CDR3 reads TGTGCCTGGTCCACCCCTCCAGGGACGCCGAAACTTGAGCAGTTCTTC. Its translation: CAWSTPPGTPKLEQFF.

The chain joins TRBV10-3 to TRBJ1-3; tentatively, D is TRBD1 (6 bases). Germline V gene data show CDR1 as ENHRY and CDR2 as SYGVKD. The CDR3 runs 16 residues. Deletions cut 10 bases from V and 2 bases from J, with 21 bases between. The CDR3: CATAPQGSKPGNTIYF. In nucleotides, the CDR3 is TGTGCCACGGCGCCCCAGGGGTCAAAGCCTGGAAACACCATATATTTT.

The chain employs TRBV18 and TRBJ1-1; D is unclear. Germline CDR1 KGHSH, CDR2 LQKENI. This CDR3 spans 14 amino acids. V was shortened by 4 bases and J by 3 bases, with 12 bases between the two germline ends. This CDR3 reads CASSLSRTYTEAFF. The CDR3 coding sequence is TGTGCCAGCTCACTTTCCCGGACGTACACTGAAGCTTTCTTT.

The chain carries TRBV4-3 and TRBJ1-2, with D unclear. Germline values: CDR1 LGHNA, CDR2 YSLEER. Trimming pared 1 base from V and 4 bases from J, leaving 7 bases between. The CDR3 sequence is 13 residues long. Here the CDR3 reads CASSQGNRYGYTF. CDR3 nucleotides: TGCGCCAGCAGCCAAGGGAATCGCTATGGCTACACCTTC.

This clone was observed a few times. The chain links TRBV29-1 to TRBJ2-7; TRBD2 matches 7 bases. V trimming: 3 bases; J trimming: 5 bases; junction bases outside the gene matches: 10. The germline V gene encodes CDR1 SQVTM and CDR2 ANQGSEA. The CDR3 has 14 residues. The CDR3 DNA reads TGCAGCGTTGATGGGGTGGGAGGGTTAAACGAGCAGTACTTC. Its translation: CSVDGVGGLNEQYF.

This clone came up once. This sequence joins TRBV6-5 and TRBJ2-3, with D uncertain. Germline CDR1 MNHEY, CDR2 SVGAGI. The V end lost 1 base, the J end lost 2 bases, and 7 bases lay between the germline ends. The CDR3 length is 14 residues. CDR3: CASSYLRYTDTQYF. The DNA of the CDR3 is TGTGCCAGCAGTTACTTGCGGTACACAGATACGCAGTATTTT.

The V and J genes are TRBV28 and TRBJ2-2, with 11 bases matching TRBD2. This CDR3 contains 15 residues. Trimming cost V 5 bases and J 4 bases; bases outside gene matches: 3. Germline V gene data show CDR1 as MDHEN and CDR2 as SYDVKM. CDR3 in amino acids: CASSRLAGSTGELFF. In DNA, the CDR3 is TGTGCCAGCAGTCGACTAGCGGGGTCCACCGGGGAGCTGTTTTTT.

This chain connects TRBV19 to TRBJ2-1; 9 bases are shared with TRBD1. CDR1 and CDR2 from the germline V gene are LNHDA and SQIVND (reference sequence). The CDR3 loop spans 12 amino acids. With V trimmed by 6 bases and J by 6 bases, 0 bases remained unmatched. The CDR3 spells CASRDRGNEQFF. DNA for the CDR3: TGTGCCAGTAGGGACAGGGGCAATGAGCAGTTCTTC.

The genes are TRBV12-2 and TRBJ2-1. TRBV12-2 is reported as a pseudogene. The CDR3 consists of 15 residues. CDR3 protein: CASRPRGGSYNEQFF. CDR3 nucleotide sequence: TGTGCAAGTCGCCCCAGGGGAGGCTCCTACAATGAGCAGTTCTTC.

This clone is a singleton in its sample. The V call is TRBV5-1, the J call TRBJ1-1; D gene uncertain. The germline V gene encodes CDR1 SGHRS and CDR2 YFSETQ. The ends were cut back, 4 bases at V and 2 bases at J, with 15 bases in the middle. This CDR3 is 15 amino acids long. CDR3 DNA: TGCGCCAGCAGCCCGGACCCTGGGGTTAACACTGAAGCTTTCTTT. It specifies CASSPDPGVNTEAFF.

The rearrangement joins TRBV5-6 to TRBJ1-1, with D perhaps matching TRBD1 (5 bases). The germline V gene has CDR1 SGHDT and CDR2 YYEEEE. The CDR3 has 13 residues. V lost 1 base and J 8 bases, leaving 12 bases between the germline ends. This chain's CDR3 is CASSLKNRNEAFF. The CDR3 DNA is TGTGCCAGCAGCTTGAAGAACAGGAACGAAGCTTTCTTT. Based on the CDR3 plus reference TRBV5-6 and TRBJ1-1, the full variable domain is DAGVTQSPTHLIKTRGQQVTLRCSPKSGHDTVSWYQQALGQGPQFIFQYYEEEERQRGNFPDRFSGHQFPNYSSELNVNALLLGDSALYLCASSLKNRNEAFFGQGTRLTVV.

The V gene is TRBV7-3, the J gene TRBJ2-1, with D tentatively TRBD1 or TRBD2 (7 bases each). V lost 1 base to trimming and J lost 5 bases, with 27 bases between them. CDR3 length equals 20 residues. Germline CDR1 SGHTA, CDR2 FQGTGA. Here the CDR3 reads CASSLSRRGPTGRLDNEQFF. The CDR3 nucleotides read TGTGCCAGCAGCTTAAGTAGGCGGGGGCCGACAGGGAGGTTGGACAATGAGCAGTTCTTC.

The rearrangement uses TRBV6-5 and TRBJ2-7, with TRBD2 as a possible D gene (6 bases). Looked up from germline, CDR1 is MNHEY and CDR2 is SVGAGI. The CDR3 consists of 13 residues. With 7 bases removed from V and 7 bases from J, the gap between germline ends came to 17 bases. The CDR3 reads CASTQSAGREQYF. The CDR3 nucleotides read TGTGCCAGCACCCAGAGTGCGGGGCGAGAGCAGTACTTC.

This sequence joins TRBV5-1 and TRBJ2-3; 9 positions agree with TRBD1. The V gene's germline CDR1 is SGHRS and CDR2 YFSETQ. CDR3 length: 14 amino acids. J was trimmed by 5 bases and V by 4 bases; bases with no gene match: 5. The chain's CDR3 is CASSIRQGGDTQYF. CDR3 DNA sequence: TGCGCCAGCAGCATCCGACAGGGGGGAGATACGCAGTATTTT.

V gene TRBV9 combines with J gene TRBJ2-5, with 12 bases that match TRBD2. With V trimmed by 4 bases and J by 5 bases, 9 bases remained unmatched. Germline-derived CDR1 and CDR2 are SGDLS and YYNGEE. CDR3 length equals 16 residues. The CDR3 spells CASSRRLAGAEETQYF. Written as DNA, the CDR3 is TGTGCCAGCAGCCGCCGACTAGCGGGGGCTGAGGAGACCCAGTACTTC.

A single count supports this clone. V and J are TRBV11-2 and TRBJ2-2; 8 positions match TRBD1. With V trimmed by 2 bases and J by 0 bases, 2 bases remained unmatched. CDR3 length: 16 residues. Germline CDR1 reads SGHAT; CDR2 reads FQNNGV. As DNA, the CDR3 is TGTGCCAGCAGCTTATACAGGGGGGCGAACACCGGGGAGCTGTTTTTT. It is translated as CASSLYRGANTGELFF. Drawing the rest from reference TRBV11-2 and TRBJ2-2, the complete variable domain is EAGVAQSPRYKIIEKRQSVAFWCNPISGHATLYWYQQILGQGPKLLIQFQNNGVVDDSQLPKDRFSAERLKGVDSTLKIQPAKLEDSAVYLCASSLYRGANTGELFFGEGSRLTVL.